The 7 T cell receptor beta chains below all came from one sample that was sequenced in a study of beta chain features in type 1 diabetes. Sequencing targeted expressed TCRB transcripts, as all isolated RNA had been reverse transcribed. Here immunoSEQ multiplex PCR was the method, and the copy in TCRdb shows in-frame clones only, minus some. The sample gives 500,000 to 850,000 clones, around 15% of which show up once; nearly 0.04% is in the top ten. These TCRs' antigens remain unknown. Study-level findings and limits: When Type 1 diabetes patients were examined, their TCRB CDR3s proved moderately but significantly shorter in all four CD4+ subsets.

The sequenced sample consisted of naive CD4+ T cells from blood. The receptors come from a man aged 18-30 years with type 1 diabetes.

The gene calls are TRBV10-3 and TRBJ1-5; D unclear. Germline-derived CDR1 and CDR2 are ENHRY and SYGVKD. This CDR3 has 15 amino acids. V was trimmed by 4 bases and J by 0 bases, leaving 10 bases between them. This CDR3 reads CAISGSSYSNQPQHF. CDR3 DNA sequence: TGTGCCATCAGTGGGAGCAGTTATAGCAATCAGCCCCAGCATTTT.

This CDR3 is CASSEMVGLVRYEQYF. The CDR3 bases are TGTGCCAGCAGTGAAATGGTAGGCCTTGTGAGGTACGAGCAGTACTTC. The chain uses TRBV6-1 and TRBJ2-7; D is uncertain. Germline V lookup: CDR1 MNHNS, CDR2 SASEGT. V was cut by 2 bases and J by 4 bases, with 18 bases left in between. This CDR3 region has 16 residues.

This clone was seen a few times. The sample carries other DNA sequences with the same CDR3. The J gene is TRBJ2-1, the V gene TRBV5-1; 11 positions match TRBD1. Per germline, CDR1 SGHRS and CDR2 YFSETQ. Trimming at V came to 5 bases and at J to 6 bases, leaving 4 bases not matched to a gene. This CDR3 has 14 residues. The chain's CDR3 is CASSPGTGGNEQFF. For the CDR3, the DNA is TGCGCCAGCAGTCCCGGGACAGGGGGCAATGAGCAGTTCTTC.

Here the CDR3 DNA reads TGTGCCAGCAGCTTAATGAACGGGAACTACGAGCAGTACTTC. This gives the protein CASSLMNGNYEQYF. The chain joins TRBV7-9 to TRBJ2-7; possibly TRBD2 for D (5 bases). Trimming left V 2 bases short and J 3 bases short, with 11 bases between. The CDR3 is made up of 14 amino acids. The V gene's germline CDR1 is SEHNR and CDR2 FQNEAQ (reference sequence). Full variable domain (missing parts from reference TRBV7-9 and TRBJ2-7): DTGVSQNPRHKITKRGQNVTFRCDPISEHNRLYWYRQTLGQGPEFLTYFQNEAQLEKSRLLSDRFSAERPKGSFSTLEIQRTEQGDSAMYLCASSLMNGNYEQYFGPGTRLTVT.

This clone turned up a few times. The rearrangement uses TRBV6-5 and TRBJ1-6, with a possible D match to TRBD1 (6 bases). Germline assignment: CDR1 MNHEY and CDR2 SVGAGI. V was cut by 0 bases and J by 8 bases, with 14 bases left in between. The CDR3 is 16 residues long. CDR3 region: CASSYSRGRFDSPLHF. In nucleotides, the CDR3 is TGTGCCAGCAGTTACTCGAGGGGGAGATTTGATTCACCCCTCCACTTT.

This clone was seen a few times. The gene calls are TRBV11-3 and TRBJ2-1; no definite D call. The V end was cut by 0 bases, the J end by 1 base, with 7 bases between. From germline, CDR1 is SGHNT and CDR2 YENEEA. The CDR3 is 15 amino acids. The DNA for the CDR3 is TGTGCCAGCAGCTTAGACCACGGGTCCTACAATGAGCAGTTCTTC. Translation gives CASSLDHGSYNEQFF.

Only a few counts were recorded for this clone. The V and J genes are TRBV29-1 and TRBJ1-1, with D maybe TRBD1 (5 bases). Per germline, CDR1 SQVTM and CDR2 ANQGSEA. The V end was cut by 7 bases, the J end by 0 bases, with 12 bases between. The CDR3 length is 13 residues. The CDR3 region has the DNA TGCAGCGCCGAGGGGACGGTGAACACTGAAGCTTTCTTT. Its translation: CSAEGTVNTEAFF.